What follows are 19 T cell receptor beta chains derived from one specimen sequenced in a study of T cell repertoires in cytomegalovirus infection. TCRdb fed the reads into MiXCR, producing one record per CDR3 protein. The top ten hold around 1.6% of the sample, which has 200,000 to 250,000 distinct CDR3 sequences, about 12% seen once. Sequenced input: PBMCs. These receptors were collected from a human donor in good health (CMV status not recorded). Some clones in this sample may be carry-over from other donors' samples.

In this sample, this clonotype turned up many times. The V gene is TRBV7-2, the J gene TRBJ2-7; D call uncertain. Trimming stripped 4 bases from V and 3 bases from J, with 13 bases between. This CDR3 spans 14 amino acids. Germline V gives CDR1 SGHTA, CDR2 FQGNSA. The CDR3 DNA is TGTGCCAGCAGCTCCCCGAGAGGCGGCTACGAGCAGTACTTC. This gives the protein CASSSPRGGYEQYF.

This clonotype was observed many times. The chain is built from TRBV7-2 and TRBJ2-7, with 9 positions matching TRBD1. V shed 3 bases and J 3 bases; nucleotides not matched to a gene: 3. The CDR3 sequence is 14 residues long. Germline CDR1 reads SGHTA; CDR2 reads FQGNSA. The CDR3 protein is CASSFGQGIYEQYF. CDR3 sequence (DNA): TGTGCCAGCAGCTTCGGACAGGGGATCTACGAGCAGTACTTC.

This clonotype has more than one count but fewer than ten. This chain joins TRBV2 and TRBJ2-3, with 11 bases lining up with TRBD1. CDR1 SNHLY and CDR2 FYNNEI come from the germline V gene. The CDR3 totals 14 residues. V was pared by 4 bases and J by 3 bases, with 0 bases of the junction left unmatched. DNA for the CDR3: TGTGCCAGCAGTGGGGACAGGGGGACAGATACGCAGTATTTT. Its translation is CASSGDRGTDTQYF.

The chain uses TRBV7-2 and TRBJ2-7, with D perhaps TRBD1 or TRBD2 (5 bases each). V shed 1 base and J shed 9 bases, with 13 bases lying between them. CDR3 length: 13 residues. CDR1 is SGHTA and CDR2 is FQGNSA in the germline V gene. The CDR3 protein is CASSLVGGQGQYF. CDR3 DNA sequence: TGTGCCAGCAGCTTAGTAGGCGGGCAGGGGCAGTACTTC.

Only a few counts were recorded for this clonotype. The V and J genes are TRBV20-1 and TRBJ2-3; 10 positions agree with TRBD2. The CDR3 runs to 17 residues. CDR1 and CDR2 (germline): DFQATT, SNEGSKA (reference sequence). V lost 5 bases, J lost 3 bases, and 14 bases stayed unmatched. This CDR3 reads CSAPSTASGGVTDTQYF. For the CDR3, the DNA is TGCAGTGCTCCTTCTACTGCGAGCGGGGGGGTAACAGATACGCAGTATTTT.

This clonotype was detected many times. The CDR3 here is CATSRSRTGANYGYTF. CDR3 in DNA: TGTGCCACCAGCAGATCCAGGACAGGGGCTAACTATGGCTACACCTTC. J is TRBJ1-2 and V is TRBV15, with 9 bases aligning to TRBD1. The length of the CDR3 is 16 residues. V lost 2 bases to trimming and J lost 0 bases; unmatched junction nucleotides: 4. Germline V gene data show CDR1 as LNHNV and CDR2 as YYDKDF (reference sequence).

This clonotype was picked up many times. This chain links TRBV7-2 with TRBJ2-7, with D maybe TRBD1 (5 bases). The CDR3 consists of 16 residues. The V gene lost 0 bases and the J gene lost 3 bases, with 15 bases spanning the gap. Germline V gives CDR1 SGHTA, CDR2 FQGNSA. CDR3 region: CASSLARGSQGYEQYF. The CDR3 DNA is TGTGCCAGCAGCTTAGCGCGTGGCAGCCAGGGCTACGAGCAGTACTTC.

This clonotype was observed many times. CDR3 sequence: CASIGDWTTEAFF. CDR3 in DNA: TGTGCCAGCATCGGGGACTGGACGACTGAAGCTTTCTTT. The V and J genes are TRBV6-2 or TRBV6-3 and TRBJ1-1; tentative D call: TRBD1 (5 bases). Per germline, CDR1 MNHEY and CDR2 SVGEGT. The CDR3 covers 13 residues. V lost 7 bases and J 5 bases, leaving 14 bases between the germline ends.

This chain connects TRBV10-3 to TRBJ1-1, with D hard to call. The CDR3 runs 13 residues. Germline-derived CDR1 and CDR2 are ENHRY and SYGVKD. Deletions cut 6 bases from V and 3 bases from J, with 11 bases between. The CDR3 DNA reads TGTGCCATCAGAAAGGCCCCAGACACTGAAGCTTTCTTT. The encoded protein is CAIRKAPDTEAFF.

The gene calls are TRBV19 and TRBJ1-1, with a tentative D call TRBD1 (5 bases). Germline CDR1 LNHDA, CDR2 SQIVND (reference sequence). The CDR3 is 16 residues long. Trimming left V 1 base short and J 0 bases short, with 12 bases between. This CDR3 is CASSIVQTEMNTEAFF. The CDR3 DNA is TGTGCCAGTAGTATAGTCCAGACAGAAATGAACACTGAAGCTTTCTTT.

This clonotype was detected ten times or more. V usage is TRBV7-4 and J usage is TRBJ2-5, with D possibly being TRBD2 (5 bases). The CDR3 is 17 amino acids. Germline assignment: CDR1 SGHVT and CDR2 SQSDAQ. Trimming took 5 bases from V and 4 from J, leaving 23 bases between them. The CDR3: CASSLDRTSAGGETQYF. The CDR3 coding sequence is TGTGCCAGCAGCCTGGATAGGACGTCGGCTGGAGGAGAGACCCAGTACTTC.

This chain links TRBV10-3 with TRBJ1-1; 9 bases fit TRBD1. This CDR3 region has 15 residues. V shed 7 bases, J shed 5 bases, and the junction held 11 bases outside the gene matches. Germline assignment: CDR1 ENHRY and CDR2 SYGVKD. The CDR3 loop reads CAITYSGQGRTEAFF. The CDR3 DNA reads TGTGCCATCACCTACTCCGGACAGGGGAGGACTGAAGCTTTCTTT.

This clonotype was seen repeatedly, ten times or more. This sequence joins TRBV7-8 and TRBJ2-1; D is uncertain. Trimming pared 2 bases from V and 0 bases from J, leaving 17 bases between. This CDR3 contains 18 residues. Germline loops: CDR1 SGHVS, CDR2 FQNEAQ. The CDR3 DNA reads TGTGCCAGCAGCTTACCTACATTGGGCGCGAGCTCCTACAATGAGCAGTTCTTC. It codes for CASSLPTLGASSYNEQFF.

This clonotype was counted ten times or more. This chain joins TRBV7-2 and TRBJ2-7, with 9 bases aligning to TRBD2. Germline V gives CDR1 SGHTA, CDR2 FQGNSA. Trimming took 0 bases from V and 12 from J; bases not matched to a gene: 6. This CDR3 is 13 amino acids long. In DNA, the CDR3 is TGTGCCAGCAGCTTAGCCGGGAGCGGGGGGCTGTACTTC. Its translation is CASSLAGSGGLYF.

The chain joins TRBV7-9 to TRBJ2-5; D call uncertain. Trimming cost V 5 bases and J 1 base, with 14 bases left between them. CDR1 SEHNR and CDR2 FQNEAQ come from the germline V gene (reference sequence). This CDR3 has 15 residues. The CDR3 here is CASSLLMGSQETQYF. CDR3 coding DNA: TGTGCCAGCAGCCTCCTTATGGGGTCCCAAGAGACCCAGTACTTC.

This chain joins TRBV2 and TRBJ2-2; 8 bases agree with TRBD1. CDR3 length: 16 residues. V shed 2 bases and J 4 bases; nucleotides not matched to a gene: 6. The germline V gene encodes CDR1 SNHLY and CDR2 FYNNEI. CDR3 in DNA: TGTGCCAGCAGTGAACTTCAGGGGGCTAGCACCGGGGAGCTGTTTTTT. Encoded protein: CASSELQGASTGELFF.

This clonotype was recorded many times. This rearrangement joins TRBV7-9 to TRBJ1-1, with 8 bases aligning to TRBD1. V gave up 11 bases and J gave up 4 bases; unmatched junction bases: 12. This CDR3 spans 14 amino acids. The germline CDR1 and CDR2 sequences are SEHNR and FQNEAQ (reference sequence). CDR3 in DNA: TGTGCCTCTAACAGGGGGGCGCGTAGCACTGAAGCTTTCTTT. Translated, it gives CASNRGARSTEAFF. The full variable domain, with the rest looked up from reference TRBV7-9 and TRBJ1-1, is DTGVSQNPRHKITKRGQNVTFRCDPISEHNRLYWYRQTLGQGPEFLTYFQNEAQLEKSRLLSDRFSAERPKGSFSTLEIQRTEQGDSAMYLCASNRGARSTEAFFGQGTRLTVV.

The J gene is TRBJ2-1, the V gene TRBV7-9; D might be TRBD1 (6 bases). The germline V gene encodes CDR1 SEHNR and CDR2 FQNEAQ (reference sequence). The CDR3 runs to 14 residues. V lost 3 bases and J 3 bases, leaving 9 bases between the germline ends. The CDR3 protein is CASSLMTGYNEQFF. In DNA form, the CDR3 reads TGTGCCAGCAGCTTGATGACAGGCTACAATGAGCAGTTCTTC.

This clonotype was seen only once. J is TRBJ2-1 and V is TRBV6-5, with TRBD1 identical over 7 bases. V lost 6 bases, J lost 9 bases, and 11 bases stayed unmatched. Germline CDR1 reads MNHEY; CDR2 reads SVGAGI. This CDR3 comprises 14 residues. As DNA, the CDR3 is TGTGCCAGCAGACCTAGGACAGGAGTAGGTGAGCAGTTCTTC. It yields the protein CASRPRTGVGEQFF.